These 14 T cell receptor beta chains share one sample of origin, sequenced in a study of blood T cells in healthy people across ages. The authors ran a second PCR of about 6 to 11 cycles using a sample-barcoded 5' primer and a J-beta primer mix. TCRdb re-called the 5' RACE reads through MiXCR, storing one row per CDR3 protein. The table has about 570,000 distinct CDR3 sequences, about 25% seen once. Sequencing was done on a sample of blood. These receptors came from a woman in her seventies in good health.

This chain links TRBV5-1 with TRBJ2-5, with D perhaps matching TRBD1 (6 bases). The CDR3 is made up of 14 amino acids. V was trimmed by 0 bases and J by 7 bases, leaving 13 bases between them. CDR1 SGHRS and CDR2 YFSETQ come from the germline V gene. Here the CDR3 DNA reads TGCGCCAGCAGCTTGGACAGGGCTGGGGGGACCCAGTACTTC. Protein sequence: CASSLDRAGGTQYF. The variable domain in full, completed from reference TRBV5-1 and TRBJ2-5, reads KAGVTQTPRYLIKTRGQQVTLSCSPISGHRSVSWYQQTPGQGLQFLFEYFSETQRNKGNFPGRFSGRQFSNSRSEMNVSTLELGDSALYLCASSLDRAGGTQYFGPGTRLLVL.

Details on this clonotype: It may be a read error: a sequence one base away is much more abundant. V gene TRBV3-1 combines with J gene TRBJ2-5; 11 bases line up with TRBD2. This CDR3 spans 14 amino acids. Germline CDR1 and CDR2: LGHDT and YNNKEL (reference sequence). The CDR3 reads CASTTSGGQEIQYF. The DNA for the CDR3 is TGTGCCAGCACCACTAGCGGGGGACAAGAGATCCAGTACTTC.

This sequence joins TRBV7-2 and TRBJ2-5, with TRBD2 matching 10 bases. CDR3 length: 15 residues. Germline V gene lookup returns CDR1 SGHTA and CDR2 FQGNSA. V was clipped by 3 bases and J by 5 bases; unmatched bases: 6. The CDR3 DNA reads TGTGCCAGCAGCTTTCAGCGGGGGGGGCGGGAGACCCAGTACTTC. It is translated as CASSFQRGGRETQYF.

The gene calls are TRBV6-1 and TRBJ1-3; D remains unclear. CDR1 is MNHNS and CDR2 is SASEGT in the germline V gene. With 5 bases removed from V and 0 bases from J, the gap between germline ends came to 14 bases. This CDR3 is built from 16 residues. This CDR3 reads CASSRDPTNSGNTIYF. The CDR3 DNA reads as TGTGCCAGCAGTCGCGACCCGACTAACTCTGGAAACACCATATATTTT.

This clonotype was seen more than once but under ten times. The chain recombines TRBV29-1 with TRBJ1-5; 8 bases map to TRBD1. CDR3 length: 13 residues. Germline-derived CDR1 and CDR2 are SQVTM and ANQGSEA. J lost 6 bases, V lost 3 bases, and 4 bases had no gene match. The CDR3 loop reads CSVETGVSQPQHF. The CDR3 bases are TGCAGCGTTGAGACAGGGGTCAGTCAGCCCCAGCATTTT.

This clonotype was detected only a few times. The rearrangement joins TRBV6-2 or TRBV6-3 to TRBJ2-7; weak D call: TRBD2 (5 bases). The length of the CDR3 is 13 residues. Germline CDR1 reads MNHEY; CDR2 reads SVGEGT. V lost 0 bases to trimming and J lost 5 bases, with 8 bases between them. CDR3 nucleotide sequence: TGTGCCAGCAGTTACTCTGGACTTAACGAGCAGTACTTC. This codes for CASSYSGLNEQYF.

This clonotype was counted between two and nine times. The chain uses TRBV7-2 and TRBJ1-1; TRBD1 is a possible D gene (5 bases). Deletions cut 3 bases from V and 5 bases from J, with 16 bases between. CDR3 size: 15 residues. Germline CDR1 and CDR2: SGHTA and FQGNSA. The CDR3 spells CASSFSPWGGTEAFF. The CDR3 DNA reads TGTGCCAGCAGCTTTAGTCCATGGGGGGGGACTGAAGCTTTCTTT.

The rearrangement links TRBV7-2 to TRBJ1-1; weak D call: TRBD1 (6 bases). The germline CDR1 and CDR2 sequences are SGHTA and FQGNSA. This CDR3 has 14 amino acids. The germline V and J ends were trimmed by 1 base and 5 bases, with 11 bases remaining between them. The CDR3 DNA reads TGTGCCAGCAGCTTAGGGGGGGGCCGGACTGAAGCTTTCTTT. Protein product: CASSLGGGRTEAFF. The full variable domain, in which reference TRBV7-2 and TRBJ1-1 provide the parts outside the CDR3, is GAGVSQSPSNKVTEKGKDVELRCDPISGHTALYWYRQSLGQGLEFLIYFQGNSAPDKSGLPSDRFSAERTGGSVSTLTIQRTQQEDSAVYLCASSLGGGRTEAFFGQGTRLTVV.

This clonotype was picked up a small number of times. V is TRBV24-1 and J is TRBJ1-2, with D possibly matching TRBD1 (5 bases). The CDR3 is 13 residues long. Looked up from germline, CDR1 is KGHDR and CDR2 is SFDVKD. Trimming cost V 7 bases and J 8 bases, with 16 bases left between them. The DNA of the CDR3 is TGTGCCACCAGCCAATCCGTAGGGGACGGCTACACCTTC. Amino acids: CATSQSVGDGYTF.

This clonotype has a handful of counts. V gene TRBV12-3 or TRBV12-4 combines with J gene TRBJ2-5, with 12 bases identical to TRBD2. Unmatched junction bases numbered 8, after V lost 6 bases and J lost 3 bases. The CDR3 runs to 16 residues. Here the CDR3 DNA reads TGTGCCAGCAGCCTGACTAGCGGGGGACATAAAGAGACCCAGTACTTC. Translation: CASSLTSGGHKETQYF.

The V and J genes are TRBV24-1 and TRBJ1-5; D remains ambiguous. Trimming removed 11 bases at V and 8 bases at J, with 21 bases between. The CDR3 extends over 14 amino acids. The germline gives CDR1 KGHDR, CDR2 SFDVKD. CDR3 protein: CASSPSEQREPQHF. The DNA of the CDR3 is TGTGCCAGTTCCCCAAGCGAGCAGAGAGAGCCCCAGCATTTT.

A few counts support this clonotype. The chain carries TRBV4-3 and TRBJ1-2; D unresolved. CDR1 and CDR2 from the germline V gene are LGHNA and YSLEER. Trimming removed 0 bases at V and 3 bases at J, with 17 bases between. The CDR3 spans 17 residues. The CDR3 coding sequence is TGCGCCAGCAGCCAAGACCACTATTCCAATACCCACTATGGCTACACCTTC. Its protein is CASSQDHYSNTHYGYTF.

The gene calls are TRBV7-2 and TRBJ2-2; TRBD2 matches 7 bases. Trimming took 4 bases from V and 6 from J; bases not matched to a gene: 5. This CDR3 is 14 amino acids long. CDR1 is SGHTA, CDR2 FQGNSA, per germline. The CDR3 reads CASSSRGGPGELFF. The CDR3 DNA reads TGTGCCAGCAGCTCTCGCGGGGGACCCGGGGAGCTGTTTTTT. The full variable domain, completed using reference TRBV7-2 and TRBJ2-2, is GAGVSQSPSNKVTEKGKDVELRCDPISGHTALYWYRQSLGQGLEFLIYFQGNSAPDKSGLPSDRFSAERTGGSVSTLTIQRTQQEDSAVYLCASSSRGGPGELFFGEGSRLTVL.

There are a few counts of this clonotype. This rearrangement joins TRBV7-9 to TRBJ2-7; TRBD1 is a possible D gene (5 bases). Trimming shortened V by 0 bases and J by 3 bases, and 12 bases separated the two germline ends. The CDR3 runs to 15 residues. The germline gives CDR1 SEHNR, CDR2 FQNEAQ (reference sequence). CDR3 loop: CASSLASTDSYEQYF. The CDR3 coding sequence is TGTGCCAGCAGCTTAGCGAGTACAGACAGCTACGAGCAGTACTTC.